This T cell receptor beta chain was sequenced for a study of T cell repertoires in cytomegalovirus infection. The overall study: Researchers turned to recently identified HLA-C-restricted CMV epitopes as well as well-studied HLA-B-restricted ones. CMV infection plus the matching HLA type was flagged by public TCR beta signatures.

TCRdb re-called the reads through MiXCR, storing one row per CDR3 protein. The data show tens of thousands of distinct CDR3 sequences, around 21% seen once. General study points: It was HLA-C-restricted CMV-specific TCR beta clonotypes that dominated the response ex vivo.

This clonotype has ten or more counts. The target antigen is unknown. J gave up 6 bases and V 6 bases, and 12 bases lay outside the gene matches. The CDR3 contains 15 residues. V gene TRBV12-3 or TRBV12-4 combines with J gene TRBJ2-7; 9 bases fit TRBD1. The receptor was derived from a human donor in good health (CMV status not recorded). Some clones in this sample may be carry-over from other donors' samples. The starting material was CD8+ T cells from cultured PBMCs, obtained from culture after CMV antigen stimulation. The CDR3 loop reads CASSLTRDRAPEQYF. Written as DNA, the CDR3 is TGTGCCAGCAGCCTCACACGGGACAGGGCACCCGAGCAGTACTTC.